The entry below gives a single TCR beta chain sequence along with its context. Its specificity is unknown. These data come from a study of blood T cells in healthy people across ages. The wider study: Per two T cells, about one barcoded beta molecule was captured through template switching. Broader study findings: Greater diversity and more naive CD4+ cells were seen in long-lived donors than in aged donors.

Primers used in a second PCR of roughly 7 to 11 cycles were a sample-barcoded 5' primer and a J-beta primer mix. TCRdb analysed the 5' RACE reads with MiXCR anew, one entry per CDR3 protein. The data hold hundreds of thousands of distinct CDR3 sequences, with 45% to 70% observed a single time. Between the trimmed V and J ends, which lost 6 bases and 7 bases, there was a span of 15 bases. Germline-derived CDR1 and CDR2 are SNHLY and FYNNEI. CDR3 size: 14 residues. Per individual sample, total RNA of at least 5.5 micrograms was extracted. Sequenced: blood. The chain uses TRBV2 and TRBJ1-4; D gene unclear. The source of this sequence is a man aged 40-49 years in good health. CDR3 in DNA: TGTGCCAGCAGCCTCGAGGGCCCCAGTGAAAAACTGTTTTTT. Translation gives CASSLEGPSEKLFF.